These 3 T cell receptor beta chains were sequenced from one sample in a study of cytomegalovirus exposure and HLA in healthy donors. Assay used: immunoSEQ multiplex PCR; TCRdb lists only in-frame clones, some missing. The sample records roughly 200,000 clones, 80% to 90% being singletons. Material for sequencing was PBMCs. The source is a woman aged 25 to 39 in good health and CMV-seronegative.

For the CDR3, the DNA is TGTGCCAGCAGCCTGGGGGGTACAGATACGCAGTATTTT. Translating gives CASSLGGTDTQYF. The J gene is TRBJ2-3, the V gene TRBV7-8; weak D call: TRBD2 (6 bases). CDR1 is SGHVS, CDR2 FQNEAQ, per germline. V lost 5 bases and J 3 bases, leaving 9 bases between the germline ends. The CDR3 length is 13 residues.

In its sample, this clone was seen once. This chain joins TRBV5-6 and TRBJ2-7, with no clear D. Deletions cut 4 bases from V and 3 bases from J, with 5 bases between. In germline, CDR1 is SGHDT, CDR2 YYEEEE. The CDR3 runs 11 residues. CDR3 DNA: TGTGCCAGCAGCCTTAACTACGAGCAGTACTTC. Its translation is CASSLNYEQYF. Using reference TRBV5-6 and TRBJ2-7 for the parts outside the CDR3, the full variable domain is DAGVTQSPTHLIKTRGQQVTLRCSPKSGHDTVSWYQQALGQGPQFIFQYYEEEERQRGNFPDRFSGHQFPNYSSELNVNALLLGDSALYLCASSLNYEQYFGPGTRLTVT.

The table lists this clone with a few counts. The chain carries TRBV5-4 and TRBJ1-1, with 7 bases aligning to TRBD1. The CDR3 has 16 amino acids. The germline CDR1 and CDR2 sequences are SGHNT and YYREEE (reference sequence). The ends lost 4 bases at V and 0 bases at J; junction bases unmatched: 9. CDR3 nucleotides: TGTGCCAGCAGCCTTGGTACAGGGGCACTGAACACTGAAGCTTTCTTT. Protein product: CASSLGTGALNTEAFF.